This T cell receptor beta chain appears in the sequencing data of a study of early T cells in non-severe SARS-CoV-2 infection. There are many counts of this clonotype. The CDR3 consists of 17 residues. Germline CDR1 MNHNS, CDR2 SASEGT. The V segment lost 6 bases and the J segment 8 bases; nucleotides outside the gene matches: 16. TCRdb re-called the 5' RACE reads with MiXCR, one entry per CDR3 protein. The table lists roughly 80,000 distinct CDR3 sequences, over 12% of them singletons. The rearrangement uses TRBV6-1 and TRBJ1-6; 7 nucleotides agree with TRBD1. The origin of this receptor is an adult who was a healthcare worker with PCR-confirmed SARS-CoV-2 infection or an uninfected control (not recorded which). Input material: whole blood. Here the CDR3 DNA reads TGTGCCAGCAGATCAACAACAGGGGTCAATCGTTATTCACCCCTCCACTTT. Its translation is CASRSTTGVNRYSPLHF.